This T cell receptor (beta chain) was retrieved from a study of T-cell memory formation after mild COVID-19. TCRdb passed the 5' RACE reads through MiXCR, listing each CDR3 protein once. The sample yields roughly 49,000 distinct CDR3 sequences, 25% to 35% seen once. In its sample, this clonotype was seen many times. V shed 6 bases and J shed 8 bases, with 17 bases lying between them. CDR1 is MRHNA, CDR2 SNTAGT, per germline. The CDR3 runs 14 residues. Sequenced sample: PBMCs or a T cell subset sorted from them (not recorded which). V usage is TRBV6-4 and J usage is TRBJ2-1, with TRBD2 as a possible D gene (7 bases). The origin of this receptor is a man aged 18 to 35 who had mild COVID-19 (a few samples of this study predate the infection). Cell type and time point are not known. The CDR3 region is CASSSAGEGDEQFF. CDR3 coding DNA: TGTGCCAGCAGCTCGGCGGGGGAGGGGGATGAGCAGTTCTTC.